Given below is one T cell receptor beta chain in context. These data come from a study of T cells expressing NK-cell markers. The CDR3 has 15 residues. Germline V gene lookup returns CDR1 MDHEN and CDR2 SYDVKM. TCRdb re-called the 5' RACE reads; every CDR3 protein appears as one record, without DNA. With a few hundred thousand distinct CDR3 sequences in the sample, the ten largest clones hold 1.4%. The receptor comes from a woman aged 45-59 years in good health. This rearrangement joins TRBV28 to TRBJ2-6; the TCRdb call, TRBD1, lacks DNA for checking. The sample consisted of blood T cells: a sorted CD56 or NKG2C T cell subset, CD4+ or CD8+ T cells, or bulk PBMC T cells (not recorded which). CDR3 sequence: CASRSREAGANVLTF. Supplemented by reference TRBV28 and TRBJ2-6, the full variable domain reads DVKVTQSSRYLVKRTGEKVFLECVQDMDHENMFWYRQDPGLGLRLIYFSYDVKMKEKGDIPEGYSVSREKKERFSLILESASTNQTSMYLCASRSREAGANVLTFGAGSRLTVL.